What follows are 17 T cell receptor beta chains derived from one specimen sequenced in a study of blood T cell repertoires in COVID-19. Clones were sequenced by immunoSEQ multiplex PCR, and TCRdb holds only the in-frame ones, with some missing. The sample holds about 33,000 clones; approximately 91% are singletons and the top ten take approximately 2.4%. The sequenced sample was peripheral blood. These receptor sequences come from a human donor in a cohort sampled during active COVID-19.

V usage is TRBV10-1 and J usage is TRBJ1-4, with D unresolved. Germline V gene sequence: CDR1 WNHNN, CDR2 SYGVQD (reference sequence). V lost 3 bases and J lost 4, with 9 bases in between. The CDR3 extends over 14 amino acids. The CDR3 here is CASSDGGSNEKLFF. CDR3 DNA sequence: TGCGCCAGCAGTGACGGAGGTAGTAATGAAAAACTGTTTTTT.

The CDR3 sequence: CASSLEWWDREGDTQYF. CDR3 DNA: TGTGCCAGCAGTTTAGAATGGTGGGACAGGGAGGGGGATACGCAGTATTTT. The V call is TRBV28, the J call TRBJ2-3, with 9 bases lining up with TRBD1. The CDR3 spans 17 residues. V gave up 2 bases and J gave up 6 bases; unmatched junction bases: 12. CDR1 and CDR2 from the germline V gene are MDHEN and SYDVKM.

The chain couples TRBV2 to TRBJ1-1; D is undetermined. There are 13 residues in the CDR3. CDR1 is SNHLY, CDR2 FYNNEI, per germline. V lost 3 bases, J lost 3 bases, and 8 bases lay in between. The chain's CDR3 is CASSEMGHTEAFF. Written as DNA, the CDR3 is TGTGCCAGCAGTGAGATGGGCCACACTGAAGCTTTCTTT.

This chain uses TRBV5-6 with TRBJ1-2; D uncertain. Trimming removed 1 base from V and 0 bases from J, with 7 bases in between. This CDR3 has 14 residues. The germline V gene encodes CDR1 SGHDT and CDR2 YYEEEE. CDR3 sequence: CASSLPGSNYGYTF. The CDR3 nucleotides are TGTGCCAGCAGCTTGCCCGGTTCTAACTATGGCTACACCTTC.

V and J are TRBV7-6 and TRBJ2-5; 13 nucleotides align to TRBD2. In germline, CDR1 is SGHVS, CDR2 FNYEAQ. The CDR3 spans 18 residues. V lost 5 bases, J lost 5 bases, and 14 bases stayed unmatched. This chain's CDR3 is CASSLDSGTSGVGETQYF. The DNA of the CDR3 is TGTGCCAGCAGCCTAGACTCCGGGACTAGCGGGGTAGGGGAGACCCAGTACTTC.

CDR3 sequence: CASSQGRQDITDTQYF. CDR3 sequence (DNA): TGCGCCAGCAGCCAAGGGAGACAGGACATCACAGATACGCAGTATTTT. The V gene is TRBV4-1, the J gene TRBJ2-3; D might be TRBD1 (6 bases). This CDR3 is 16 amino acids long. Germline-derived CDR1 and CDR2 are MGHRA and YSYEKL. Trimming cost V 1 base and J 2 bases, with 13 bases left between them.

The chain is built from TRBV19 and TRBJ1-2; D is perhaps TRBD1 (5 bases). Germline-derived CDR1 and CDR2 are LNHDA and SQIVND (reference sequence). V shed 3 bases and J shed 7 bases, with 12 bases lying between them. There are 13 residues in the CDR3. CDR3 amino acids: CASSMEGRGGYTF. CDR3 nucleotide sequence: TGTGCCAGTAGTATGGAGGGACGGGGTGGCTACACCTTC.

The rearrangement joins TRBV7-2 to TRBJ2-1, with 9 bases that match TRBD1. Germline lookup yields CDR1 SGHTA and CDR2 FQGNSA. J lost 15 bases, V lost 5 bases, and 14 bases had no gene match. CDR3 length: 14 amino acids. The CDR3 is CASSLLLQGAPRFF. The CDR3, as DNA: TGTGCCAGCAGCCTCCTTCTACAGGGGGCCCCACGGTTCTTC.

The rearrangement joins TRBV18 to TRBJ2-7, with a tentative D call TRBD2 (6 bases). V lost 4 bases and J 7 bases, leaving 14 bases between the germline ends. This CDR3 region has 13 residues. CDR1 and CDR2 (germline): KGHSH, LQKENI. The CDR3 spells CASSLGTWEEQYF. CDR3 DNA sequence: TGTGCCAGCTCACTAGGGACTTGGGAGGAGCAGTACTTC.

This clone came up once. This chain links TRBV12-5 with TRBJ1-5; the D is unclear. The CDR3 sequence is 15 residues long. V was shortened by 3 bases and J by 7 bases, with 16 bases between the two germline ends. CDR1 and CDR2 from the germline V gene are LGHNT and FRNRAP. The CDR3 region is CASGLSRPDGQPQHF. CDR3 in DNA: TGTGCTAGTGGTTTATCACGTCCAGACGGGCAGCCCCAGCATTTT.

The chain has TRBV19 and TRBJ2-3, with D maybe TRBD2 (5 bases). Germline V gives CDR1 LNHDA, CDR2 SQIVND (reference sequence). The CDR3 contains 14 residues. V dropped 5 bases and J dropped 3 bases, with 12 bases sitting between them. The CDR3 loop reads CASSERAGTDTQYF. CDR3 coding DNA: TGTGCCAGTAGTGAGAGGGCCGGGACAGATACGCAGTATTTT.

The genes are TRBV3-1 (or the pseudogene TRBV3-2) and TRBJ1-2; TRBD1 matches 9 bases. Germline assignment: CDR1 LGHDT and CDR2 YNNKEL (reference sequence). The CDR3 covers 14 residues. The V gene end was trimmed by 1 base and the J gene end by 9 bases; junction bases not matched to a gene: 6. The CDR3 coding sequence is TGTGCCAGCAGCCAAGGGGGACAGGGTCGGCGCTACACCTTC. Amino acid sequence: CASSQGGQGRRYTF.

The J gene is TRBJ1-4, the V gene TRBV5-1; 8 nucleotides line up with TRBD1. The CDR3 totals 15 residues. Germline V gives CDR1 SGHRS, CDR2 YFSETQ. Trimming at V came to 3 bases and at J to 6 bases, leaving 7 bases not matched to a gene. CDR3 coding DNA: TGCGCCAGCAGCTGGGGGACAGGATCAGATGAAAAACTGTTTTTT. It yields the protein CASSWGTGSDEKLFF.

This chain's CDR3 is CASSGFIAGSSYNEQFF. The CDR3 coding sequence is TGTGCCAGCAGTGGCTTTATAGCGGGGTCGTCTTACAATGAGCAGTTCTTC. J is TRBJ2-1 and V is TRBV6-2 or TRBV6-3; 8 bases agree with TRBD2. Per the germline V gene, CDR1 is MNHEY and CDR2 is SVGEGT. The J segment lost 4 bases and the V segment lost 5 bases, leaving 13 bases of the junction unmatched. CDR3 length: 17 residues.

A single count supports this clone. The chain employs TRBV7-3 and TRBJ2-3; 9 positions match TRBD2. Germline assignment: CDR1 SGHTA and CDR2 FQGTGA. The ends lost 5 bases at V and 2 bases at J; junction bases unmatched: 5. This CDR3 region has 15 residues. Here the CDR3 DNA reads TGTGCCAGCAGCGGGAGCGGGGGGCACACAGATACGCAGTATTTT. Translating gives CASSGSGGHTDTQYF.

The V gene is TRBV28, the J gene TRBJ2-3; 7 bases are shared with TRBD1. Per the germline V gene, CDR1 is MDHEN and CDR2 is SYDVKM. The V gene end was trimmed by 6 bases and the J gene end by 5 bases; junction bases not matched to a gene: 8. The CDR3 extends over 14 amino acids. As DNA, the CDR3 is TGTGCCAGCAGGGCTGATACAGGGGAAGATACGCAGTATTTT. This gives the protein CASRADTGEDTQYF. Filled out from reference TRBV28 and TRBJ2-3, the complete variable domain reads DVKVTQSSRYLVKRTGEKVFLECVQDMDHENMFWYRQDPGLGLRLIYFSYDVKMKEKGDIPEGYSVSREKKERFSLILESASTNQTSMYLCASRADTGEDTQYFGPGTRLTVL.

J is TRBJ2-2 and V is TRBV4-1, with D possibly matching TRBD1 (5 bases). Deletions cut 1 base from V and 7 bases from J, with 13 bases between. The CDR3 covers 15 residues. Per the germline V gene, CDR1 is MGHRA and CDR2 is YSYEKL. CDR3 protein: CASSQAGMSYGELFF. CDR3 DNA sequence: TGCGCCAGCAGCCAAGCAGGGATGTCATACGGGGAGCTGTTTTTT.